A selection of T cell receptor beta chains follows, all from one sample in a study of blood T cell repertoires in COVID-19. Profiling relied on immunoSEQ multiplex PCR, and the TCRdb table lists in-frame clones only, not all of them. Here the sample spans 150,000 to 200,000 clones, approximately 90% being singletons. Sample: peripheral blood. The receptors were sampled from a woman at least 80 years old in a cohort sampled during active or convalescent COVID-19. The CDR3 runs from the conserved cysteine through the conserved F or W. The order of the fields is J gene, clone size, V gene, CDR3 protein. Rows may omit the clone size; those that give it use once, few, many or a size class.

j_gene: TRBJ2-2; abundance: -; v_gene: TRBV13; CDR3aa: CASSEGLAANTGELFF
j_gene: TRBJ1-2; abundance: -; v_gene: TRBV5-1; CDR3aa: CASTRSATANYGYTF
j_gene: TRBJ2-7; abundance: -; v_gene: TRBV9; CDR3aa: CASSVGQGFGYEQYF
j_gene: TRBJ2-3; abundance: -; v_gene: TRBV5-4; CDR3aa: CASSHRLAGGPVDTQYF
j_gene: TRBJ1-1; abundance: few; v_gene: TRBV9; CDR3aa: CASSLEGRANTEAFF
j_gene: TRBJ2-7; abundance: -; v_gene: TRBV28; CDR3aa: CASRTGWTYEQYF
j_gene: TRBJ2-3; abundance: -; v_gene: TRBV28; CDR3aa: CASRQGADTQYF
j_gene: TRBJ2-4; abundance: -; v_gene: TRBV19; CDR3aa: CASSRLRELKNIQYF
j_gene: TRBJ2-3; abundance: -; v_gene: TRBV9; CDR3aa: CASSQGQGHTDTQYF
j_gene: TRBJ1-1; abundance: -; v_gene: TRBV14; CDR3aa: CASSREQGTEAFF
j_gene: TRBJ2-3; abundance: once; v_gene: TRBV9; CDR3aa: CASSTRQGSTDTQYF